This T cell receptor beta chain was profiled in a study of blood T cells in healthy people across ages. The study recruited healthy Caucasian donors from Russia who were aged roughly 6 to 90. PBMCs were isolated at a quantity of at least 6 million per sample. With a J-beta primer mix and a sample-barcoded 5' primer, a second PCR ran 7 to 11 cycles. MiXCR, run by TCRdb on the 5' RACE reads, gives a single entry per CDR3 protein. The sample includes 790,000 or so distinct CDR3 sequences, roughly 46% seen only once; the top ten take 15% to 20%. V was cut by 2 bases and J by 7 bases, with 11 bases left in between. The CDR3 has 13 amino acids. The germline V gene has CDR1 SGHDT and CDR2 YYEEEE.

The chain combines TRBV5-6 with TRBJ2-3; D gene uncertain. The receptor was derived from an older man in good health. The sequenced sample consisted of blood. CDR3 nucleotides: TGTGCCAGCAGCTTTTTCGCGAAATATACGCAGTATTTT. This sequence encodes CASSFFAKYTQYF.